The clone carrying this T cell receptor beta chain was observed once. Seattle-derived patients entered the study during active infection and were followed longitudinally. This CDR3 spans 14 amino acids. Germline loops: CDR1 KGHSH, CDR2 LQKENI. Trimming at V came to 5 bases and at J to 4 bases, leaving 3 bases not matched to a gene. Only in-frame clones appear in the TCRdb table, and some are missing; sequencing was by immunoSEQ multiplex PCR. The table includes 170,000 or so clones, around nine tenths detected once. The data were obtained in a study of blood T cell repertoires in COVID-19. About the research overall: COVID-19 samples, acute and convalescent, were from the United States, Italy and Spain. From T cells, B-cell-depleted T cells, or PBMCs came the material, which was cDNA or gDNA.

The chain links TRBV18 to TRBJ2-5; 11 positions agree with TRBD1. This clonotype was sampled from a man aged 60-69 years with COVID-19, enrolled during active disease. The sequenced sample was peripheral blood. CDR3 in amino acids: CASSGQGAGETQYF. The CDR3 DNA sequence: TGTGCCAGCTCAGGACAGGGGGCAGGAGAGACCCAGTACTTC. Supplemented by reference TRBV18 and TRBJ2-5, the full variable domain reads NAGVMQNPRHLVRRRGQEARLRCSPMKGHSHVYWYRQLPEEGLKFMVYLQKENIIDESGMPKERFSAEFPKEGPSILRIQQVVRGDSAAYFCASSGQGAGETQYFGPGTRLLVL.